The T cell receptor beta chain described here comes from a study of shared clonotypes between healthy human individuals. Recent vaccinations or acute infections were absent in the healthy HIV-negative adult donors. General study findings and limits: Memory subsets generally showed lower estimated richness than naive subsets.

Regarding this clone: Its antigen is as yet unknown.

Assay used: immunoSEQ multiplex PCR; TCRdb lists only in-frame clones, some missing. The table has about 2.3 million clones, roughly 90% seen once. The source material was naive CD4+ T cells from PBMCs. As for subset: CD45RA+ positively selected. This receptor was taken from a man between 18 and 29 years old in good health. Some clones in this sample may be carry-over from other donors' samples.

CDR3 bases: TGTGCCAGCTCACCACGACAGGATCTCGGCTATGGCTACACCTTC. Protein sequence: CASSPRQDLGYGYTF. The chain couples TRBV18 to TRBJ1-2, with TRBD1 as a possible D gene (6 bases). The ends were cut back, 1 base at V and 4 bases at J, with 13 bases in the middle. Germline assignment: CDR1 KGHSH and CDR2 LQKENI. The CDR3 runs 15 residues.